These 30 T cell receptor beta chains share one sample of origin, sequenced in a study of T cell repertoires in cytomegalovirus infection. Each CDR3 protein is one row after TCRdb ran MiXCR on the reads. The sample lists roughly 320,000 distinct CDR3 sequences, roughly 9.3% seen once, with 2% to 3% in the top ten. What was sequenced was PBMCs. The receptors originated from a human donor in good health (CMV status not recorded). Some clones in this sample may be carry-over from other donors' samples.

The genes are TRBV6-5 and TRBJ1-6; D is ambiguous. V lost 8 bases to trimming and J lost 7 bases, with 12 bases between them. Germline CDR1 and CDR2: MNHEY and SVGAGI. This CDR3 contains 13 residues. The CDR3 sequence is CASRQTGNSPLHF. DNA of the CDR3: TGTGCCAGCCGTCAAACGGGCAATTCACCCCTCCACTTT.

This clonotype was seen repeatedly, ten times or more. The chain carries TRBV7-6 and TRBJ1-1; 7 bases are a match to TRBD1. The ends lost 5 bases at V and 5 bases at J; junction bases unmatched: 11. The CDR3 has 15 residues. Germline values: CDR1 SGHVS, CDR2 FNYEAQ. The CDR3 DNA sequence: TGTGCCAGCAGCCTGGTGGAGGGGGCTCGAACTGAAGCTTTCTTT. Amino acid sequence: CASSLVEGARTEAFF.

The table lists this clonotype with many counts. The chain joins TRBV11-3 to TRBJ1-2; no reliable D call. CDR1 and CDR2 from the germline V gene are SGHNT and YENEEA. The CDR3 consists of 15 residues. Trimming took off 1 base at V and 4 bases at J, with 13 bases between the two ends. CDR3 region: CASSLAFRRSYGYTF. DNA for the CDR3: TGTGCCAGCAGCTTAGCGTTTCGGCGGTCCTATGGCTACACCTTC.

This clonotype appeared many times. The DNA for the CDR3 is TGTGCCACGAGAAGCTATGGCTACACCTTC. Protein sequence: CATRSYGYTF. V is TRBV25-1 and J is TRBJ1-2; no definite D call. Per the germline V gene, CDR1 is MGHDK and CDR2 is SYGVNS. Trimming pared 10 bases from V and 4 bases from J, leaving 7 bases between. The CDR3 is 10 amino acids.

About this clonotype itself: This could be a read error, since a much larger clone is one nucleotide away. V and J are TRBV20-1 and TRBJ2-5, with 8 bases matching TRBD1. There are 15 residues in the CDR3. Per germline, CDR1 DFQATT and CDR2 SNEGSKA (reference sequence). The ends lost 4 bases at V and 5 bases at J; junction bases unmatched: 12. The CDR3 nucleotides are TGCAGTGCTAAGGTTAGACAGGGGTATACGGAGACCCAGTACTTC. This sequence encodes CSAKVRQGYTETQYF.

This clonotype was recorded at least ten times. V usage is TRBV6-2 or TRBV6-3 and J usage is TRBJ2-7; 13 nucleotides align to TRBD2. The germline gives CDR1 MNHEY, CDR2 SVGEGT. The CDR3 length is 14 residues. The ends lost 6 bases at V and 5 bases at J; junction bases unmatched: 4. In DNA, the CDR3 is TGTGCCAGCAGAGGACTAGCGGGGGTCCACGAGCAGTACGTC. Protein sequence: CASRGLAGVHEQYV.

This clonotype has a count of ten or more. The chain employs TRBV5-4 and TRBJ2-2; 9 positions agree with TRBD2. The CDR3 is 15 residues long. V lost 2 bases and J lost 6; bases outside the gene matches: 5. Germline loops: CDR1 SGHNT, CDR2 YYREEE (reference sequence). CDR3 in DNA: TGTGCCAGCAGCTTTGGCGGGGGGGGACCCGGGGAGCTGTTTTTT. It is translated as CASSFGGGGPGELFF. The variable domain in full, completed from reference TRBV5-4 and TRBJ2-2, reads ETGVTQSPTHLIKTRGQQVTLRCSSQSGHNTVSWYQQALGQGPQFIFQYYREEENGRGNFPPRFSGLQFPNYSSELNVNALELDDSALYLCASSFGGGGPGELFFGEGSRLTVL.

The V and J genes are TRBV14 and TRBJ2-7; D not resolved. CDR1 is SGHDN and CDR2 is FVKESK in the germline V gene. V dropped 4 bases and J dropped 1 base, with 14 bases sitting between them. The CDR3 sequence is 15 residues long. The CDR3 here is CASSPAVGWSYEQYV. The CDR3 DNA reads TGTGCCAGCAGCCCCGCGGTGGGTTGGTCCTACGAGCAGTACGTC.

This clonotype came up many times. The chain joins TRBV7-2 to TRBJ1-5, with 8 nucleotides matching TRBD1. V lost 4 bases and J lost 4; bases outside the gene matches: 6. The germline gives CDR1 SGHTA, CDR2 FQGNSA. The CDR3 contains 15 residues. The DNA of the CDR3 is TGTGCCAGCAGCTCCGGACAGGGCCTTAATCAGCCCCAGCATTTT. It codes for CASSSGQGLNQPQHF.

This clonotype was observed a handful of times. V is TRBV12-3 or TRBV12-4 and J is TRBJ1-1, with 7 bases identical to TRBD1. The ends lost 2 bases at V and 3 bases at J; junction bases unmatched: 3. The length of the CDR3 is 14 residues. CDR3 sequence: CASSLRDRYTEAFF. The CDR3 nucleotides are TGTGCCAGCAGTTTAAGGGACAGATACACTGAAGCTTTCTTT.

This clonotype came up many times. This chain joins TRBV28 and TRBJ1-1; the D gene is possibly TRBD1 (5 bases). Germline V gene data show CDR1 as MDHEN and CDR2 as SYDVKM. V dropped 6 bases and J dropped 5 bases, with 10 bases sitting between them. This CDR3 has 12 residues. The CDR3 spells CASRTGGTEAFF. The CDR3 DNA reads TGTGCCAGCAGAACCGGGGGGACTGAAGCTTTCTTT.

This clonotype was picked up a small number of times. J is TRBJ2-6 and V is TRBV4-3; D gene unclear. From germline, CDR1 is LGHNA and CDR2 YSLEER. This CDR3 has 16 residues. V lost 1 base and J lost 0, with 7 bases in between. This CDR3 is CASSQGLPSGANVLTF. In nucleotides, the CDR3 is TGCGCCAGCAGCCAAGGACTGCCCTCTGGGGCCAACGTCCTGACTTTC.

The chain is built from TRBV29-1 and TRBJ1-1, with 7 bases lining up with TRBD1. This CDR3 has 14 residues. Germline CDR1 is SQVTM and CDR2 is ANQGSEA. V lost 2 bases and J lost 7; bases outside the gene matches: 10. The CDR3 sequence: CSVEIVEGAGEAFF. The CDR3 DNA reads as TGCAGCGTTGAAATCGTCGAGGGGGCTGGTGAAGCTTTCTTT.

V gene TRBV12-3 or TRBV12-4 combines with J gene TRBJ1-2; 9 positions agree with TRBD1. The CDR3 covers 13 residues. The V and J ends lost 5 bases and 7 bases, in that order; junction bases with no gene match: 5. The CDR3 DNA reads TGTGCCAGCAGTGAACAGGGGGCCGTTGGCTACACCTTC. This codes for CASSEQGAVGYTF.

Ten or more counts support this clonotype. The rearrangement joins TRBV28 to TRBJ2-4; no definite D call. Germline CDR1 and CDR2: MDHEN and SYDVKM. Trimming shortened V by 4 bases and J by 0 bases, and 13 bases separated the two germline ends. This CDR3 has 16 amino acids. CDR3 nucleotides: TGTGCCAGCAGTTCCCCACCTAAACTAGCCAAAAACATTCAGTACTTC. The encoded protein is CASSSPPKLAKNIQYF. Full variable domain (remainder filled in from reference TRBV28 and TRBJ2-4): DVKVTQSSRYLVKRTGEKVFLECVQDMDHENMFWYRQDPGLGLRLIYFSYDVKMKEKGDIPEGYSVSREKKERFSLILESASTNQTSMYLCASSSPPKLAKNIQYFGAGTRLSVL.

This clonotype was seen ten or more times. The chain is built from TRBV20-1 and TRBJ1-1; TRBD1 matches 7 bases. The J segment lost 0 bases and the V segment lost 3 bases, leaving 7 bases of the junction unmatched. CDR1 and CDR2 (germline): DFQATT, SNEGSKA (reference sequence). This CDR3 contains 15 residues. The DNA for the CDR3 is TGCAGTGCTAGGCGGGCAGGGGGATTGAACACTGAAGCTTTCTTT. Protein: CSARRAGGLNTEAFF.

The sample holds many counts of this clonotype. J is TRBJ1-2 and V is TRBV9; D gene uncertain. Germline-derived CDR1 and CDR2 are SGDLS and YYNGEE. The CDR3 sequence is 16 residues long. Trimming removed 0 bases at V and 1 base at J, with 13 bases between. The CDR3 loop is CASSVEEGAYNYGYTF. Written as DNA, the CDR3 is TGTGCCAGCAGCGTAGAAGAGGGCGCCTATAACTATGGCTACACCTTC.

This clonotype has at least ten counts. This chain links TRBV5-6 with TRBJ2-5; D might be TRBD1 (6 bases). The CDR3 totals 14 residues. The V end was cut by 4 bases, the J end by 5 bases, with 15 bases between. Germline V lookup: CDR1 SGHDT, CDR2 YYEEEE. CDR3 coding DNA: TGTGCCAGCAGCCCCTGGGGGCGTCGGGAGACCCAGTACTTC. This translates into CASSPWGRRETQYF.

This clonotype was observed at least ten times. V and J are TRBV6-6 and TRBJ2-7; TRBD2 might be the D (6 bases). This CDR3 is 12 amino acids long. Germline CDR1 reads MNHNY; CDR2 reads SVGAGI (reference sequence). V was cut by 5 bases and J by 9 bases, with 14 bases left in between. CDR3 DNA sequence: TGTGCCAGCAGTGCCCCGGCGGGGCGGCAGTACGTC. Protein sequence: CASSAPAGRQYV.

This clonotype was seen at least ten times. The rearrangement joins TRBV18 to TRBJ2-1; D not certain. V shed 3 bases and J shed 5 bases, with 11 bases lying between them. Germline loops: CDR1 KGHSH, CDR2 LQKENI. This CDR3 contains 14 residues. The CDR3: CASSPPGKHNEQFF. For the CDR3, the DNA is TGTGCCAGCTCACCTCCAGGAAAACACAATGAGCAGTTCTTC.

This clonotype was detected a few times. The chain combines TRBV6-5 with TRBJ2-1, with 8 bases that match TRBD1. The germline gives CDR1 MNHEY, CDR2 SVGAGI. V dropped 7 bases and J dropped 7; count of bases not matched to a gene: 9. The CDR3 contains 14 residues. The CDR3 bases are TGTGCCAGCAAAATAGACAGGGGATGGAATGAGCAGTTCTTC. This translates into CASKIDRGWNEQFF.

In this sample, this clonotype turned up many times. J is TRBJ2-1 and V is TRBV19; D uncertain. The CDR3 runs 13 residues. Germline-derived CDR1 and CDR2 are LNHDA and SQIVND (reference sequence). Trimming removed 3 bases at V and 4 bases at J, with 7 bases between. DNA of the CDR3: TGTGCCAGTAGTATTGGCGGTTACAATGAGCAGTTCTTC. It encodes CASSIGGYNEQFF.

This clonotype was detected only a few times. The gene calls are TRBV29-1 and TRBJ2-5, with TRBD1 matching over 8 bases. Trimming cost V 6 bases and J 14 bases; bases outside gene matches: 17. The CDR3 consists of 13 residues. Germline assignment: CDR1 SQVTM and CDR2 ANQGSEA. The CDR3 DNA is TGCAGCGTGGGACTCCGGACAGGGCTACATAATTACTTC. Translated: CSVGLRTGLHNYF.

The chain recombines TRBV6-1 with TRBJ2-1; 8 positions agree with TRBD2. After removal of 2 bases from V and 2 bases from J, the junction contained 5 bases not matched to a gene. The germline V gene has CDR1 MNHNS and CDR2 SASEGT. The CDR3 runs to 16 residues. The CDR3 sequence is CASSERRRGAYNEQFF. The CDR3 nucleotides read TGTGCCAGCAGTGAAAGGAGGCGGGGGGCCTACAATGAGCAGTTCTTC.

V and J are TRBV23-1 and TRBJ1-5; TRBD1 is a possible D gene (5 bases). TRBV23-1 is sorted into the ORF group, with uncertain function. The CDR3 loop spans 13 amino acids. V lost 4 bases and J 7 bases, leaving 11 bases between the germline ends. CDR3 residues: CASSLRGEQPQHF. The CDR3 DNA follows: TGCGCCAGCAGTCTTAGGGGCGAGCAGCCCCAGCATTTT.

This clonotype has a count of ten or more. This chain connects TRBV7-9 to TRBJ2-6; TRBD1 agrees at 9 bases. Germline assignment: CDR1 SEHNR and CDR2 FQNEAQ (reference sequence). With V trimmed by 6 bases and J by 4 bases, 7 bases remained unmatched. This CDR3 comprises 16 residues. Written as DNA, the CDR3 is TGTGCCAGCAGAGGGGGACAGGGATTCGGGGCCAACGTCCTGACTTTC. It translates to CASRGGQGFGANVLTF.

This clonotype was found a few times. The chain is built from TRBV4-2 and TRBJ1-2; no definite D call. Trimming removed 5 bases from V and 4 bases from J, with 17 bases in between. The CDR3 has 15 amino acids. The germline V gene encodes CDR1 LGHNA and CDR2 YNFKEQ. The CDR3 DNA sequence: TGTGCCAGCAGCTCCCGAGACACAGCCCTCTATGGCTACACCTTC. This sequence encodes CASSSRDTALYGYTF.

Ten or more counts support this clonotype. This chain connects TRBV7-2 to TRBJ2-7; unclear D gene. Between the trimmed V and J ends, which lost 0 bases and 6 bases, there was a span of 3 bases. CDR3 length equals 11 residues. CDR1 and CDR2 from the germline V gene are SGHTA and FQGNSA. CDR3 protein: CASSLALEQYV. CDR3 bases: TGTGCCAGCAGCTTAGCGCTCGAGCAGTACGTC.

This clonotype occurred a few times. This chain joins TRBV2 and TRBJ2-1, with no clear D. Germline lookup yields CDR1 SNHLY and CDR2 FYNNEI. Trimming left V 2 bases short and J 7 bases short, with 3 bases between. The CDR3 is made up of 11 amino acids. The DNA of the CDR3 is TGTGCCAGCAGTGAACGAAATGAGCAGTTCTTC. Amino acids: CASSERNEQFF.

In this sample, this clonotype turned up a few times. The chain joins TRBV18 to TRBJ1-6; D uncertain. CDR1 is KGHSH and CDR2 is LQKENI in the germline V gene. This CDR3 is 14 amino acids long. The V end lost 3 bases, the J end lost 8 bases, and 11 bases lay between the germline ends. CDR3 amino acids: CASSPQAADSPLHF. CDR3 nucleotides: TGTGCCAGCTCACCTCAGGCGGCAGATTCACCCCTCCACTTT.